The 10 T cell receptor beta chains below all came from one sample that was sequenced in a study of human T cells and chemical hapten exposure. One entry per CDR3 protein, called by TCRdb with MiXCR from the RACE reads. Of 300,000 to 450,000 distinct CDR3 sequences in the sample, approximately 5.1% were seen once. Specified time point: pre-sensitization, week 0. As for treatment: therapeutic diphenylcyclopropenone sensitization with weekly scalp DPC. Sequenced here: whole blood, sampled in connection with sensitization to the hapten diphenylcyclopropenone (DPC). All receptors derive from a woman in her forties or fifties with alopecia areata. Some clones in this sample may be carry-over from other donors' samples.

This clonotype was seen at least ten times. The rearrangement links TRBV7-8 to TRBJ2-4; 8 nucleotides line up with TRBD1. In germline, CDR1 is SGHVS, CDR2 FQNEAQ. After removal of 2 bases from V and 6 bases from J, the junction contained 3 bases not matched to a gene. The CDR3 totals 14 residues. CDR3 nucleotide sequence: TGTGCCAGCAGCTTACAGGGGGCGGGAAACATTCAGTACTTC. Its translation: CASSLQGAGNIQYF.

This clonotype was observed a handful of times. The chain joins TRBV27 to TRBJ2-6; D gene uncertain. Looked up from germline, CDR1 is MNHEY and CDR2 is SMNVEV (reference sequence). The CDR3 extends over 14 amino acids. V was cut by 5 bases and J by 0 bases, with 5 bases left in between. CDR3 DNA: TGTGCCAGCAGTGAGATCTCTGGGGCCAACGTCCTGACTTTC. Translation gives CASSEISGANVLTF.

Written as DNA, the CDR3 is TGTGCCAGCAGCTTAGCGTCAGGGACGCCGGGCAATCAGCCCCAGCATTTT. It encodes CASSLASGTPGNQPQHF. The chain uses TRBV7-9 and TRBJ1-5; D possibly corresponds to TRBD1 (5 bases). CDR1 is SEHNR and CDR2 is FQNEAQ in the germline V gene (reference sequence). The CDR3 length is 17 residues. Trimming removed 0 bases from V and 2 bases from J, with 14 bases in between.

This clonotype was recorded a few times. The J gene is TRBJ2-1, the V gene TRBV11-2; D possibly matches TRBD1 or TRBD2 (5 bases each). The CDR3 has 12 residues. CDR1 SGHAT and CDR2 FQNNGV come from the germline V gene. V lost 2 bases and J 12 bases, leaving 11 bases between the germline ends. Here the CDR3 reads CASSLTGTGQFF. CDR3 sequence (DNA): TGTGCCAGCAGCTTAACCGGGACGGGGCAGTTCTTC.

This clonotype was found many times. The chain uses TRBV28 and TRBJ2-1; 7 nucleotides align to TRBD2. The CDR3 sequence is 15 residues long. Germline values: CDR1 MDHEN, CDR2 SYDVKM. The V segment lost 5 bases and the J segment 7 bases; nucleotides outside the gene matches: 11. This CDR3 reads CASSPLADLRNEQFF. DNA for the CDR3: TGTGCCAGCAGTCCCCTAGCGGACCTGCGGAATGAGCAGTTCTTC.

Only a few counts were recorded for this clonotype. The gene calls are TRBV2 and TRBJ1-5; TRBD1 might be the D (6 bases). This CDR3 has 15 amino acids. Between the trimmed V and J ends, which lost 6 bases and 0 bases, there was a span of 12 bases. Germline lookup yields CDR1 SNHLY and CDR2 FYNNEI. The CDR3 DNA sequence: TGTGCCAGCAGGACGGGACATTATAGCAATCAGCCCCAGCATTTT. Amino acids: CASRTGHYSNQPQHF.

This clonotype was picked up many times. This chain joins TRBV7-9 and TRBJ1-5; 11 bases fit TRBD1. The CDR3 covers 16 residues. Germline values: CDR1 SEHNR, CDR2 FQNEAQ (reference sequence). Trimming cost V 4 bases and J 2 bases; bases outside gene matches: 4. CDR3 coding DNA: TGTGCCAGCAGCTCCTGGACAGGGGGCCGCAATCAGCCCCAGCATTTT. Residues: CASSSWTGGRNQPQHF.

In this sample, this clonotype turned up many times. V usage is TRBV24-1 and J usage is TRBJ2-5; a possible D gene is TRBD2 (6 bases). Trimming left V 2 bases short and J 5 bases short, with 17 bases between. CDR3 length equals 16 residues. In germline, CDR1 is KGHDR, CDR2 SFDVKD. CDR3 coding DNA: TGTGCCACCAGTGATTCTAGGAATTTCGGGGGTGAGACCCAGTACTTC. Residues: CATSDSRNFGGETQYF.

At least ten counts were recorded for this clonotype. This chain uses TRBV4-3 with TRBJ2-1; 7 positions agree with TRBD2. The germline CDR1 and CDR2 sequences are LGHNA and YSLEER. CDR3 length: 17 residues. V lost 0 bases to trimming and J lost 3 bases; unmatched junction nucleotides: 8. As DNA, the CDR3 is TGCGCCAGCAGCCAAGATCCACCTAGCGGTTTCTACAATGAGCAGTTCTTC. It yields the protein CASSQDPPSGFYNEQFF.

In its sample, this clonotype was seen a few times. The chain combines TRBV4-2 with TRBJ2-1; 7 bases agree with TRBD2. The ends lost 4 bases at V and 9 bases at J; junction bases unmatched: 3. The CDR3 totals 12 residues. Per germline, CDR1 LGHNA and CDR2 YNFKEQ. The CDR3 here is CASSPSSGEQFF. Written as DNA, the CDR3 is TGTGCCAGCAGCCCATCTAGCGGTGAGCAGTTCTTC.